This T cell receptor beta chain came from a study of cytomegalovirus exposure and HLA in healthy donors. Whole-study findings and limits: The authors enumerated under 200 TCR beta chains as linked to cytomegalovirus. An assumption of roughly uniform sequencing depth across donors underlay the presence/absence analyses.

Note on this clone: What it binds is unknown.

Germline CDR1 MGHRA, CDR2 YSYEKL. The junction had 9 bases not matched to a gene; V was cut back by 0 bases and J by 7 bases. The CDR3 has 17 residues. The PCR made use of 60 Vbeta and 13 Jbeta primers. Method: immunoSEQ multiplex PCR; TCRdb's copy keeps in-frame clones and lacks some. This table has about 230,000 clones, around 89% appearing once. Sequenced: PBMCs. The chain employs TRBV4-1 and TRBJ2-3; 11 nucleotides agree with TRBD2. This TCR came from a woman between 18 and 29 years old in good health and CMV-seronegative. The CDR3 reads CASSQETGTSGSYTQYF. The CDR3 region has the DNA TGCGCCAGCAGCCAAGAGACTGGGACTAGCGGCTCGTATACGCAGTATTTT.